The rows below give T cell receptor beta chains drawn from one sample of a study of identical twins. From the 5' RACE reads, TCRdb called clonotypes with MiXCR, one entry per CDR3 protein. The sample holds roughly 260,000 distinct CDR3 sequences; 6% to 8.5% are singletons and the top ten take roughly 5%. These data were likewise used in another study, on yellow fever vaccine responses in identical twins.

Sequencing was performed on CD8+ T cells sorted from blood. All receptors come from a woman between 18 and 30 years old in good health. Both conserved end residues are part of each CDR3. The D gene is left open where the match is weak. Part of the rows lack a size; the others show once, few, many or a class for expanded clones.

J gene | V gene | clone size | D gene | CDR3 DNA | CDR3 protein
TRBJ1-4 | TRBV12-3/TRBV12-4 | few | NA | TGTGCCAGCAGTTTAGGTCAGAATGAAAAACTGTTTTTT | CASSLGQNEKLFF
TRBJ1-1 | TRBV12-3/TRBV12-4 | few | TRBD1 | TGTGCCAGCAGTTTTACTCGGACAGGCTGGGACACTGAAGCTTTCTTT | CASSFTRTGWDTEAFF
TRBJ1-1 | TRBV3-1 | NA | TRBD1 | TGTGCCAGCAGCCAAGTATGGACAGGGGTCGATAGCACTGAAGCTTTCTTT | CASSQVWTGVDSTEAFF
TRBJ2-7 | TRBV29-1 | many | TRBD1 | TGCAGCGTTGAAATTGGACAGGGTCCCTACGAGCAGTACTTC | CSVEIGQGPYEQYF
TRBJ2-2 | TRBV3-1 | many | TRBD2 | TGTGCCAGCAGCCAGCCGACTAGCGGGAGAGACCGGGAGCTGTTTTTT | CASSQPTSGRDRELFF
TRBJ1-6 | TRBV7-8 | NA | NA | TGTGCCAGCAGCTCCGGACCGGGTAATAATTCACCCCTCCACTTT | CASSSGPGNNSPLHF
TRBJ2-2 | TRBV5-5 | many | TRBD2 | TGTGCCAGCAGCAACGGGACTAGCGGGATTATGGAGCTGTTTTTT | CASSNGTSGIMELFF
TRBJ2-3 | TRBV6-1 | few | NA | TGTGCCAGCAAAGGGACTCATAGCACAGATACGCAGTATTTT | CASKGTHSTDTQYF
TRBJ2-1 | TRBV7-9 | many | TRBD1 | TGTGCCAGCAGCCCCCGCGACAGGGGCAATGAGCAGTTCTTC | CASSPRDRGNEQFF
TRBJ1-6 | TRBV28 | few | NA | TGTGCCAGCAGTAACCGGGACAACTATAATTCACCCCTCCACTTT | CASSNRDNYNSPLHF
TRBJ2-1 | TRBV27 | many | NA | TGTGCCAGCAGTCCGATGTCGTCCAATGAGCAGTTCTTC | CASSPMSSNEQFF
TRBJ1-5 | TRBV28 | many | NA | TGTGCCAGCAGTTCCAGATATCAGCCCCAGCATTTT | CASSSRYQPQHF
TRBJ2-3 | TRBV4-1 | few | TRBD1 | TGCGCCAGCAGTCCCGGGACAGGGGGCTCATATACGCAGTATTTT | CASSPGTGGSYTQYF
TRBJ2-5 | TRBV5-1 | NA | TRBD1 | TGCGCCAGCAGCTTAAGACAGGGGGCCACAGTAGAGACCCAGTACTTC | CASSLRQGATVETQYF
TRBJ1-1 | TRBV6-6 | many | NA | TGTGCCAGCAGTTACGGGGGATTAGATTTCTTT | CASSYGGLDFF
TRBJ2-2 | TRBV5-1 | few | TRBD1 | TGCGCCAGCAGCTTGGCCCCACCTCTTGGTGCAGGGGGTACCGGGGAGCTGTTTTTT | CASSLAPPLGAGGTGELFF
TRBJ2-1 | TRBV27 | NA | TRBD2 | TGTGCCAGCAGCATCGTACTAGCGGGAATGTATGAGCAGTTCTTC | CASSIVLAGMYEQFF
TRBJ2-1 | TRBV7-9 | NA | NA | TGTGCCAGCAGCTTACCTGGGATCGATGAGCAGTTCTTC | CASSLPGIDEQFF
TRBJ2-3 | TRBV15 | few | NA | TGTGCCACCCAGCCGGGGTGGATCGGAGATACGCAGTATTTT | CATQPGWIGDTQYF
TRBJ1-5 | TRBV2 | NA | NA | TGTGCCAGCTACGCTACCAGGGACAAGAATCAGCCCCAGCATTTT | CASYATRDKNQPQHF
TRBJ1-5 | TRBV7-2 | NA | NA | TGTGCCAGCAGCCAGGACGGCCATCAGCCCCAGCATTTT | CASSQDGHQPQHF
TRBJ2-5 | TRBV12-3/TRBV12-4 | once | NA | TGTGCCAGCAGTTTTGTAGGGAGGGAGACCCAGTACTTC | CASSFVGRETQYF
TRBJ1-4 | TRBV2 | few | TRBD1 | TGTGCCAGCAGTGATATACAGGGGGAGGGAGAAAAACTGTTTTTT | CASSDIQGEGEKLFF
TRBJ2-5 | TRBV29-1 | many | NA | TGCAGCGTTGAATTTGTGACGGACCTCGGTAAGGAGACCCAGTACTTC | CSVEFVTDLGKETQYF
TRBJ2-4 | TRBV7-9 | few | TRBD2 | TGTGCCAGCAGCCAGACTAGCAGTAAAAACATTCAGTACTTC | CASSQTSSKNIQYF
TRBJ2-2 | TRBV5-1 | many | TRBD2 | TGCGCCAGCAGCCCTCGGACTAGCGGGAACACCGGGGAGCTGTTTTTT | CASSPRTSGNTGELFF
TRBJ1-1 | TRBV5-1 | few | NA | TGCGCCAGCAGAGAGCGGGAGGGTGAAGCTTTCTTT | CASREREGEAFF
TRBJ2-3 | TRBV7-9 | NA | NA | TGTGCCAGCAGCGCCCGAACAGATACGCAGTATTTT | CASSARTDTQYF
TRBJ2-1 | TRBV20-1 | NA | NA | TGCAGTGCTAGCCCAAAAGTTAGATTAAACAATGAGCAGTTCTTC | CSASPKVRLNNEQFF
TRBJ2-7 | TRBV11-2 | many | NA | TGTGCCAGCAGCCTCAGCCCGGGAGCCTACGAGCAGTACTTC | CASSLSPGAYEQYF
TRBJ2-3 | TRBV3-1 | few | NA | TGTGCCAGCAGCCAAGAAGGGGCCACCACAGATACGCAGTATTTT | CASSQEGATTDTQYF
TRBJ2-1 | TRBV11-2 | NA | NA | TGTGCCAGCAGCCCCTGGGGGCCCCACGCCTCCTACAATGAGCAGTTCTTC | CASSPWGPHASYNEQFF
TRBJ2-3 | TRBV10-3 | NA | TRBD1 | TGTGCCATTTGGACAGGTGCTAACACAGATACGCAGTATTTT | CAIWTGANTDTQYF
TRBJ1-5 | TRBV20-1 | NA | TRBD1 | TGCAGTGCACAGGACAGGGAGGTGGGCAATCAGCCCCAGCATTTT | CSAQDREVGNQPQHF
TRBJ2-3 | TRBV7-9 | few | NA | TGTGCCAGCAGCCCCTTGCCCCGGCAGACCTTCACAGATACGCAGTATTTT | CASSPLPRQTFTDTQYF
TRBJ1-6 | TRBV12-3/TRBV12-4 | many | TRBD1 | TGTGCCAGCAGTCCCGGCGGGACAGGAGGGAGGAATTCACCCCTCCACTTT | CASSPGGTGGRNSPLHF
TRBJ1-2 | TRBV16 | few | NA | TGTGCCAGCAGCCAATCGGCAGGGGCCTATGGCTACACCTTC | CASSQSAGAYGYTF
TRBJ2-5 | TRBV7-2 | NA | NA | TGTGCCAGCAGTCAATCTCCCCGGGGGTTAGAGACCCAGTACTTC | CASSQSPRGLETQYF
TRBJ2-1 | TRBV20-1 | many | TRBD1 | TGCAGTGCTTGGGACAGGGGGAAGGACAATGAGCAGTTCTTC | CSAWDRGKDNEQFF
TRBJ1-4 | TRBV20-1 | few | NA | TGCAGTGCTAGAATTAGCCAGCCTATAGCAACTAATGAAAAACTGTTTTTT | CSARISQPIATNEKLFF
TRBJ1-5 | TRBV2 | many | NA | TGTGCCAGCAGTGAAGCGCTTGGGGAGGGCAATCAGCCCCAGCATTTT | CASSEALGEGNQPQHF
TRBJ2-3 | TRBV7-6 | NA | TRBD2 | TGTGCCAGCACACCAAGCGGGGGGTCTAGCACAGATACGCAGTATTTT | CASTPSGGSSTDTQYF